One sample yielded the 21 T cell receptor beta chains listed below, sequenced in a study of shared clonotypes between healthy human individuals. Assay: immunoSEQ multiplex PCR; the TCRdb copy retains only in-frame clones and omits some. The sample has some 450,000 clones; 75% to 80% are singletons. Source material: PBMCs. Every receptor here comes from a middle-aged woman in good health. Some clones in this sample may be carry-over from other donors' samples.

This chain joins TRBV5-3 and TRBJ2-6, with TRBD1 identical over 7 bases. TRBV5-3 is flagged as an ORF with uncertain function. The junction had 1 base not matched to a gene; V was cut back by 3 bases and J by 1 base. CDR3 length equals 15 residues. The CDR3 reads CARSSTGSGANVLTF. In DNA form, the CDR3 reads TGTGCCAGAAGCTCGACAGGGTCTGGGGCCAACGTCCTGACTTTC.

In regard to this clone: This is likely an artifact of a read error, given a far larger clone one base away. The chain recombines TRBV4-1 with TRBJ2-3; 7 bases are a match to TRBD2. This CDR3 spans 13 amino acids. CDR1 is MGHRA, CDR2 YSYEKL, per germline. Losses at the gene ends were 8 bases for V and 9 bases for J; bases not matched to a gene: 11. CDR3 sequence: CASGTSGELTQYF. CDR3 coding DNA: TGCGCCAGCGGCACGAGCGGGGAATTAACGCAGTATTTT.

CDR3 nucleotide sequence: TGTGCCAGCAGTGCCAGGACAGAGAGTGCTTTCTTT. Protein product: CASSARTESAFF. The J gene is TRBJ1-1, the V gene TRBV27; TRBD1 might be the D (6 bases). CDR1 MNHEY and CDR2 SMNVEV come from the germline V gene (reference sequence). The CDR3 totals 12 residues. The V end lost 5 bases, the J end lost 11 bases, and 15 bases lay between the germline ends.

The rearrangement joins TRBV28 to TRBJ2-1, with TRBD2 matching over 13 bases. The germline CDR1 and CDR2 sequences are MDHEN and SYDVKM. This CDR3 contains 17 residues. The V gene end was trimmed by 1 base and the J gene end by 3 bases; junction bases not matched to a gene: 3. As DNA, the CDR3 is TGTGCCAGCAGTTTATCCGGACTAGCGGGAGTCTACAATGAGCAGTTCTTC. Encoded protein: CASSLSGLAGVYNEQFF.

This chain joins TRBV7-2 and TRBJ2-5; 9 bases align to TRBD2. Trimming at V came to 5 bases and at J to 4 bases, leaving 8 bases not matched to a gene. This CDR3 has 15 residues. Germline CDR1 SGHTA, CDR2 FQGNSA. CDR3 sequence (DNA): TGTGCCAGCAGCGTACCTAGCGGGATGGGAGAGACCCAGTACTTC. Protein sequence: CASSVPSGMGETQYF.

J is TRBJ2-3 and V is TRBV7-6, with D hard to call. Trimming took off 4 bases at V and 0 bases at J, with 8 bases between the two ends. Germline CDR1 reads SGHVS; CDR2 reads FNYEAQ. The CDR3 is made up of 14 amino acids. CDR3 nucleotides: TGTGCCAGCAGCTCTCAGGCTAGCACAGATACGCAGTATTTT. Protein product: CASSSQASTDTQYF.

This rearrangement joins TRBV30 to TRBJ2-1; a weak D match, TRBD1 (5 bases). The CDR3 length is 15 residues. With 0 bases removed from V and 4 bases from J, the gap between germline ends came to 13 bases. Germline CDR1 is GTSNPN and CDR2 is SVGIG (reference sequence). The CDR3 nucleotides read TGTGCCTGGAGTGTAGGGGTGGAACTTTACAATGAGCAGTTCTTC. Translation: CAWSVGVELYNEQFF.

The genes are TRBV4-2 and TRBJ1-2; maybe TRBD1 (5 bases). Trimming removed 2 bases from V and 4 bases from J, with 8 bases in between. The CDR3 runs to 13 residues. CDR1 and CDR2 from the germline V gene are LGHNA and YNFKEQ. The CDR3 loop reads CASSQSDSYGYTF. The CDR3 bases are TGTGCCAGCAGCCAATCCGACAGCTATGGCTACACCTTC.

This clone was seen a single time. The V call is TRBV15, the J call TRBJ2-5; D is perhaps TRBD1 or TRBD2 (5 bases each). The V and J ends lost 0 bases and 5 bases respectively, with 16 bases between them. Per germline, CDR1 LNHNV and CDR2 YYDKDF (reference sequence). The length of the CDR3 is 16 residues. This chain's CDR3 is CATSRDLGQGDETQYF. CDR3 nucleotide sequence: TGTGCCACCAGCAGAGATCTAGGGCAGGGAGACGAGACCCAGTACTTC.

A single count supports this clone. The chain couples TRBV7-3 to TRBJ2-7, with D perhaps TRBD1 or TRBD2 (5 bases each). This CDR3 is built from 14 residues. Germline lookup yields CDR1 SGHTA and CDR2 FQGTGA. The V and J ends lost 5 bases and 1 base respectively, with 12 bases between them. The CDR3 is CASSELGDSYEQYF. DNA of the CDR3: TGTGCCAGCAGCGAGTTGGGGGATTCCTACGAGCAGTACTTC.

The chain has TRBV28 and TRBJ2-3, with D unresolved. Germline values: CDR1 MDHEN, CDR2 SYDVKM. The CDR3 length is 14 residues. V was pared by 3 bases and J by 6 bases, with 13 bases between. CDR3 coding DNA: TGTGCCAGCAGTTTGGCCGGAGCCGGCGATACGCAGTATTTT. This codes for CASSLAGAGDTQYF.

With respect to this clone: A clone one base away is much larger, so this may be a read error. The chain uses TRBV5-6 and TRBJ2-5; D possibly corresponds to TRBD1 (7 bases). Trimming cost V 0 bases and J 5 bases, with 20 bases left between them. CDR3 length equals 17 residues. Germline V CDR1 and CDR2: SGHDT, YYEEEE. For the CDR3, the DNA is TGTGCCAGCAGCTTGGTAATGGGGGGACAGAGTGAGGAGACCCAGTACTTC. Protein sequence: CASSLVMGGQSEETQYF.

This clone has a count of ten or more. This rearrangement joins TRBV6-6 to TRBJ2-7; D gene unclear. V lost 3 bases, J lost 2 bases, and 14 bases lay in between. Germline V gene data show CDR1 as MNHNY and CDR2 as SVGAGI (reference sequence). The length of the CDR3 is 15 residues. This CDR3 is CASSYMGSSAYEQYF. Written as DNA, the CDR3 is TGTGCCAGCAGTTATATGGGATCGTCAGCCTACGAGCAGTACTTC.

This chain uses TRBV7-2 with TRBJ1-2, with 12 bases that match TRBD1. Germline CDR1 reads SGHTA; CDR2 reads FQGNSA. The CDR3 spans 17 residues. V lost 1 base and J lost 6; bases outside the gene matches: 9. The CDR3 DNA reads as TGTGCCAGCAGCTTAGTGTCAGGGACAGGGGGCCTAGATGGCTACACCTTC. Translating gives CASSLVSGTGGLDGYTF.

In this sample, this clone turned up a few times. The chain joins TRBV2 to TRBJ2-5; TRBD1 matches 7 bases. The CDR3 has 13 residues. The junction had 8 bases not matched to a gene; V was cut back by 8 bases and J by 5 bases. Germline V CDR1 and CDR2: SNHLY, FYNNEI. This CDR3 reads CASYQTGLETQYF. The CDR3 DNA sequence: TGTGCCAGCTACCAGACAGGGTTGGAGACCCAGTACTTC.

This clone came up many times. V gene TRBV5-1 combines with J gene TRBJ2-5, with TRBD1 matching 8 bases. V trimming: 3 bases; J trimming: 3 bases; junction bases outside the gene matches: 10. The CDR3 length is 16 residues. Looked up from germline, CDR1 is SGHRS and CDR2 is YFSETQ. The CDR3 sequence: CASSYNPGTGEETQYF. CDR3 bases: TGCGCCAGCAGCTACAATCCCGGGACAGGAGAAGAGACCCAGTACTTC.

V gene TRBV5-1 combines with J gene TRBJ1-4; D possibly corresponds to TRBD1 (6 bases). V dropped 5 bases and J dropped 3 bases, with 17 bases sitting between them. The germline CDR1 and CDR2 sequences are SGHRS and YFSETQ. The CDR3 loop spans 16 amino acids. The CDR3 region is CASSFTPGQPNEKLFF. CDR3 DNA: TGCGCCAGCAGTTTCACCCCCGGACAGCCTAATGAAAAACTGTTTTTT.

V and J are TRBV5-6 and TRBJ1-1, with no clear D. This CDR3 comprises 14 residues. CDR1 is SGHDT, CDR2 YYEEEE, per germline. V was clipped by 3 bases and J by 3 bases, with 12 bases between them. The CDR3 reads CASSWGSGDTEAFF. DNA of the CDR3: TGTGCCAGCAGCTGGGGATCGGGCGACACTGAAGCTTTCTTT.

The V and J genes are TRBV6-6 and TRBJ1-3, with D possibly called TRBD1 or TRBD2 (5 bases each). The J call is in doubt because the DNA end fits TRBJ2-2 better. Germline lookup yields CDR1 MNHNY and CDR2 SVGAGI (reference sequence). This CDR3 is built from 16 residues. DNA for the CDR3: TGTGCCAGCAGTCTGGGGCCAGCGGAAAACACCGGGGAGCTGTTTTTT. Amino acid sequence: CASSLGPAENTGELFF.

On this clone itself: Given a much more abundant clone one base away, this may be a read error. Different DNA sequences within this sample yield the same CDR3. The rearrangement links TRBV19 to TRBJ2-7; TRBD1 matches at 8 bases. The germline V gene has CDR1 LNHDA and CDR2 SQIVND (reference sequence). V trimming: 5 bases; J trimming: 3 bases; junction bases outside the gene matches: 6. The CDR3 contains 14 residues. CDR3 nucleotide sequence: TGTGCCAGTAGTTCGACAGGGGAACTCTACGAGCAGTACTTC. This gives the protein CASSSTGELYEQYF.

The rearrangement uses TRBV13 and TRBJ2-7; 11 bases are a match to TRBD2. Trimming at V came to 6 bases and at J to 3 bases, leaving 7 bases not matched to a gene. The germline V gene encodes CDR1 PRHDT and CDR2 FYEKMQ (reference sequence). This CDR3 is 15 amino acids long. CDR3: CASSVTSGRGYEQYF. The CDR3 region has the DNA TGTGCCAGCAGTGTAACTAGCGGGAGAGGCTACGAGCAGTACTTC.